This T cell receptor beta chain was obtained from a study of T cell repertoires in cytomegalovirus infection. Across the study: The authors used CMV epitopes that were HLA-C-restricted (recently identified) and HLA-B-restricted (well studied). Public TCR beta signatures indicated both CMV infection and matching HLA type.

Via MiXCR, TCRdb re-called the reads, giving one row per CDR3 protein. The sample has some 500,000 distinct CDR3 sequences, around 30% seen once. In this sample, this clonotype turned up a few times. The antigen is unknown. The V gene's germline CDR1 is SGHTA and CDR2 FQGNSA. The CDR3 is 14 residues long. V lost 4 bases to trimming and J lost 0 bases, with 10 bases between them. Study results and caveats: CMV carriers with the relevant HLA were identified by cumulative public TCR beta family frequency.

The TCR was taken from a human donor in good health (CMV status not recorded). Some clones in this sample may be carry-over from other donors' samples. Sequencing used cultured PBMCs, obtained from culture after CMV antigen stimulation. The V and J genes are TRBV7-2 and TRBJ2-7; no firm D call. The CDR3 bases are TGTGCCAGCAGCTCAGACCCGCTCTCCTACGAGCAGTACTTC. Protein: CASSSDPLSYEQYF.